This T cell receptor beta chain derives from a study of cytomegalovirus exposure and HLA in healthy donors (dated by TCRdb to the late 2010s). Regarding the complete study: According to a later analysis, the approximately 120 validation repertoires were produced on the same platform as the 666 repertoires of the first cohort. The aim of the study was to test whether cataloging public T cell receptors could identify signatures of past pathogen exposure. In addition to the first cohort of approximately 650 subjects, a separate validation cohort of 100 to 150 different subjects was used. To predict cytomegalovirus infection status, the study combined high-throughput TCR immunosequencing, statistical association of individual TCRs with disease status, and machine learning. Overall results and qualifications from the work: The validation cohort had no HLA typing available for a later analysis, so co-occurrence within that cohort was assessed over all 120 or so repertoires. Three of the identified cytomegalovirus-associated TCR beta chains were confirmed in vitro to be specific for cytomegalovirus antigens. The classifier was reported to diagnose cytomegalovirus status with high specificity and sensitivity in both the original and validation cohorts. The authors suggested that the approach could potentially be generalized to other disease states and immunological phenotypes. A later analysis found that TCRs clustered in the first cohort also tended to co-occur in the roughly 120 validation repertoires, with 94% of cluster scores above 0. While some public TCRs were present in many individuals, most TCR sequences turned up only very rarely across donors. The study gave a list of under 200 TCR beta chains associated with cytomegalovirus.

Notes on this clone: The antigen it recognizes is unknown. No much larger clonotype is one base removed from it; base qualities were not supplied.

Library prep was done by the immunoSEQ multiplex PCR assay. The study's processing was this. A statistical classification framework was built to diagnose cytomegalovirus status from the catalog of TCR beta chain sequences. TCRdb obtained this table from immuneACCESS and retained in-frame rearrangements with V and J assigned. These tables miss some clones; where compared with another copy, unresolved V genes account for less than half of the shortfall, and the remainder is unexplained. V and J calls and clone size follow that table, whereas D and trimming were derived from the DNA. The table for this sample lists fewer than 150,000 clones; approximately 86% of them were counted only once. The ten largest clones take up 6.5% to 8.5% of the sample. Donors formed part of the validation cohort, which comprised 120 subjects and was distinct from the first cohort of 666 subjects. The receptor was derived from a woman aged 18-35 years in good health and CMV-seropositive. The sequenced sample was PBMCs.

The CDR3 reads CSGGGTGELFF. The sequenced DNA is TGCAGCGGAGGCGGCACCGGGGAGCTGTTTTTT. This chain is built from TRBV29-1 and TRBJ2-2, with an unclear D gene assignment. The CDR3 runs 11 amino acids, cysteine and phenylalanine included. The only DNA kept is the CDR3, 33 bases in frame from the first base. CDR1 is given as SQVTM and CDR2 as ANQGSEA, both from the germline V gene. V was cut back by 7 bases and J by 4 bases, leaving a gap of 7 bases between them.